This T cell receptor beta chain was captured by sequencing in a study of early T cells in non-severe SARS-CoV-2 infection. Study information: Unpaired chains resulted from sequencing bulk RNA of unsorted whole blood. Findings and limits, study-wide: Lookups in VDJdb leaned toward anti-spike CD8 responses and missed private and CD4 specificities.

Individual cDNA molecules carried attached unique molecular identifiers. MiXCR was run by TCRdb on the 5' RACE reads, yielding one entry per CDR3 protein. The sample carries roughly 99,000 distinct CDR3 sequences, over 9.5% recorded once. With regard to this clonotype: What it binds is unknown.

The CDR3 has 16 residues. J gave up 0 bases and V 5 bases, and 12 bases lay outside the gene matches. The germline V gene has CDR1 DFQATT and CDR2 SNEGSKA (reference sequence). The sample in question was whole blood, obtained at baseline. The sequence was obtained from an adult who was a healthcare worker with PCR-confirmed SARS-CoV-2 infection or an uninfected control (not recorded which). V and J are TRBV20-1 and TRBJ2-5; TRBD1 matches at 7 bases. This CDR3 reads CSASGTANSYQETQYF. As DNA, the CDR3 is TGCAGTGCTTCCGGGACAGCGAATTCGTACCAAGAGACCCAGTACTTC.